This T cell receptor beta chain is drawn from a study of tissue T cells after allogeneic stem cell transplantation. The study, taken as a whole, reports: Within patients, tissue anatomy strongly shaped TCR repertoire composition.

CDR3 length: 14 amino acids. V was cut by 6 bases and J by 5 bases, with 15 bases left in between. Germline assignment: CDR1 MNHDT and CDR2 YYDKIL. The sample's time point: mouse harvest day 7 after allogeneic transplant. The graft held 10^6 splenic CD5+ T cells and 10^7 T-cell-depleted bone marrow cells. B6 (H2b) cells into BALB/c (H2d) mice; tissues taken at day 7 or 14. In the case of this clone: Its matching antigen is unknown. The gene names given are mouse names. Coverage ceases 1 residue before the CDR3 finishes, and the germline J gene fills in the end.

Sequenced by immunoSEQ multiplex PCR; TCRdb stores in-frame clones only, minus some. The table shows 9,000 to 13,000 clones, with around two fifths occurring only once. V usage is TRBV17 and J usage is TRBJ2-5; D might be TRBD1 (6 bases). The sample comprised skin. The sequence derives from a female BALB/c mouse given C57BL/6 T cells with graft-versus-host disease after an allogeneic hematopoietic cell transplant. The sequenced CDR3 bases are TGTGCTAGCAGCCCTCAGGGGAAGCGAGACACCCAGTAC. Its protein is CASSPQGKRDTQY. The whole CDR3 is CASSPQGKRDTQYF.